Given below is one T cell receptor (beta chain) in context. The source of the sample is a study of T cell responses to AZD1222 COVID-19 vaccine. CDR1 and CDR2 from the germline V gene are MNHEY and SVGAGI. The CDR3 runs to 16 residues. The V gene lost 2 bases and the J gene lost 6 bases, with 16 bases spanning the gap. Profiling relied on immunoSEQ multiplex PCR, and the TCRdb table lists in-frame clones only, not all of them. This repertoire shows roughly 200,000 clones, about nine tenths found once; its top ten account for 3.4%. Sample: peripheral blood, taken 28 days after the second AZD1222 dose. The V gene is TRBV6-5, the J gene TRBJ2-2; the D is unclear. The receptor's source is an adult who received the AZD1222 COVID-19 vaccine. The CDR3 loop reads CASSYVVQRQAGELFF. DNA for the CDR3: TGTGCCAGCAGTTACGTTGTACAGCGACAAGCCGGGGAGCTGTTTTTT.